This TCR beta chain was captured in a study of healthy donors' naive CD4 and CD8 T cells. Study summary: Donors, half of them female, were 20-25, 40-50 or 60-70 years old. Study-wide points: Negatively charged CDR3s marked CD8+ lineage; positively charged CDR3s marked CD4+ lineage. Most V and J genes were reportedly biased between naive CD4+ and CD8+ cells.

Concerning this clonotype: As yet, its antigen is unknown.

Each TCR library used around 540 ng of total RNA and a linear amplification protocol. One entry per CDR3 protein, called by TCRdb with MiXCR from the reads. Seen here are 150,000 to 200,000 distinct CDR3 sequences, around 74% observed once, and the top ten hold about 2.1%. The CDR3 sequence is 19 residues long. V was cut by 7 bases and J by 0 bases, with 26 bases left in between. Naive CD4+ cells were sorted as CD4+CD8-CD45RO-CD45RA+; naive CD8+ as CD8+CD4-CD45RA+CD27bright. The sample taken for sequencing was naive CD4+ and CD8+ T cells sorted from blood, pooled from several donors. The receptor was isolated from a pool of human donors in good health; the sample pools cells from several healthy donors. The chain links TRBV12-3 or TRBV12-4 to TRBJ2-3; D is possibly TRBD2 (6 bases). CDR3 DNA: TGTGCCAGCAACAACCAACCACTCGGGACTTCTTCTAGCACAGATACGCAGTATTTT. Residues: CASNNQPLGTSSSTDTQYF.